A selection of T cell receptor beta chains follows, all from one sample in a study of blood T cell repertoires in COVID-19. The data were produced by immunoSEQ multiplex PCR, yet TCRdb's version contains in-frame clones alone and is incomplete. Here the sample spans approximately 320,000 clones, 85% being singletons. The source material was peripheral blood. The source of these receptors is a human donor in a cohort sampled during active COVID-19. Both conserved end residues are part of each CDR3. A D gene is named only where the DNA matches it firmly. A clone size is listed for some rows: how often the clone was seen (once, few, many), or a class if it is expanded.

CDR3 DNA,CDR3 protein,clone size,J gene,V gene,D gene
TGCAGTGCTAGTACCGGCTCCTACGAGCAGTACTTC,CSASTGSYEQYF,.,TRBJ2-7,TRBV20-1,.
TGTGCCAGCAGTTTATATTCGTCCTACGAGCAGTACTTC,CASSLYSSYEQYF,.,TRBJ2-7,TRBV12-3/TRBV12-4,.
TGTGCCAGTAGTATGACCGGGACTGGAAACACCATATATTTT,CASSMTGTGNTIYF,.,TRBJ1-3,TRBV19,.
TGTGCTAGTGGTTCACCCTATGTGGATACGCAGTATTTT,CASGSPYVDTQYF,.,TRBJ2-3,TRBV12-5,.
TGCAGCGTCCAGGTTCGCACTGAAGCTTTCTTT,CSVQVRTEAFF,.,TRBJ1-1,TRBV29-1,.
TGTGCCAGCAGTGAAACGAATGAGGCGACCCAGTACTTC,CASSETNEATQYF,.,TRBJ2-5,TRBV6-1,.
TGCGCCAGCAGCTTACACATAACGAACACTGAAGCTTTCTTT,CASSLHITNTEAFF,once,TRBJ1-1,TRBV5-1,.
TGCGCCAGCAGCTTGGAAATCTCGGGCAGGGCGTTCGAAAAACTGTTTTTT,CASSLEISGRAFEKLFF,.,TRBJ1-4,TRBV5-1,.
TGTGCCAGCAGCTTACAGGGGAATGAGCAGTTCTTC,CASSLQGNEQFF,.,TRBJ2-1,TRBV5-8,TRBD1
TGTGCCAGCAGCCAAGAATCGACAGGCAACAATCAGCCCCAGCATTTT,CASSQESTGNNQPQHF,.,TRBJ1-5,TRBV4-2,.
TGTGCCAGCAGCCCCCGGACAGGGGGCTTGAACACCGGGGAGCTGTTTTTT,CASSPRTGGLNTGELFF,.,TRBJ2-2,TRBV7-6,TRBD1
TGTGCCACCAGCAGAGATTCGAGTTCACCCCTCCACTTT,CATSRDSSSPLHF,.,TRBJ1-6,TRBV15,.
TGTGCCAGCAGCTTACGTACTAGTTTCGATGAGCAGTTCTTC,CASSLRTSFDEQFF,.,TRBJ2-1,TRBV7-3,.
TGTGCCAGCTCCGCGGGGGGGCTAGATACGCAGTATTTT,CASSAGGLDTQYF,.,TRBJ2-3,TRBV6-5,TRBD2
TGTGCCAGCAGCCCGTGGGGGAGGAATGAAAAACTGTTTTTT,CASSPWGRNEKLFF,.,TRBJ1-4,TRBV7-2,.
TGTGCCACCAGCAGAGACAGGGGGACCGACTATGGCTACACCTTC,CATSRDRGTDYGYTF,.,TRBJ1-2,TRBV15,TRBD1
TGTGCCAGCAGCATTAACAATGAGCAGTTCTTC,CASSINNEQFF,few,TRBJ2-1,TRBV11-3,.
TGTGCCATCAGGGACAGGGGGCCTGGAAACACCATATATTTT,CAIRDRGPGNTIYF,.,TRBJ1-3,TRBV10-3,TRBD1
TGTGCCAGACGGACAGGGGGTATAGATGAGCAGTTCTTC,CARRTGGIDEQFF,.,TRBJ2-1,TRBV2,TRBD1
TGTGCCACCAGTGATCCCCACTATAATGGCTACACCTTC,CATSDPHYNGYTF,.,TRBJ1-2,TRBV24-1,.
TGTGCCAGCAGCTTAGGAGGGGGATTGAGCGACGAGCAGTACTTC,CASSLGGGLSDEQYF,.,TRBJ2-7,TRBV11-3,.
TGTGCCAGCAGTTACTTCGACAGGGGAAGCTATGGCTACACCTTC,CASSYFDRGSYGYTF,.,TRBJ1-2,TRBV6-5,TRBD1
TGTGCCAGCAGCCCCACAGGGGACGAAAAACTGTTTTTT,CASSPTGDEKLFF,few,TRBJ1-4,TRBV5-8,TRBD1
TGTGCCAGCAGCAGTCAGGGGCTCACGACGGAAAAACTGTTTTTT,CASSSQGLTTEKLFF,.,TRBJ1-4,TRBV7-9,.
TGTGCCAGCAGCTCCGCATTCGGGACAGGGAGTGGAAACACCATATATTTT,CASSSAFGTGSGNTIYF,.,TRBJ1-3,TRBV11-3,TRBD1
TGTGCCAGCAGCCCAGCCGGGAACTATGGCTACACCTTC,CASSPAGNYGYTF,.,TRBJ1-2,TRBV12-3/TRBV12-4,.
TGTGCCAGCAGCTTGTGGTCGAGGGAGACCCAGTACTTC,CASSLWSRETQYF,.,TRBJ2-5,TRBV5-6,.
TGTGCCAGCAGTGAAGCGCCAGCGGGGGGCACAGATACGCAGTATTTT,CASSEAPAGGTDTQYF,.,TRBJ2-3,TRBV6-1,TRBD2
TGTGCCAGCAGCTTGGCCAGCGGGTATAGCAATCAGCCCCAGCATTTT,CASSLASGYSNQPQHF,.,TRBJ1-5,TRBV5-6,.
TGTGCCAGCAAACCGTCCGAATGGCATCAGCCCCAGCATTTT,CASKPSEWHQPQHF,few,TRBJ1-5,TRBV6-5,.
TGTGCCAGTAGTATAGATACTGGGGCCAACGTCCTGACTTTC,CASSIDTGANVLTF,.,TRBJ2-6,TRBV19,.
TGTGCCAGTAGTATCGGGGGAGTAAAAGAGACCCAGTACTTC,CASSIGGVKETQYF,.,TRBJ2-5,TRBV19,.
TGTGCCAGCAGCTTGGGGGCCCGGTTTCGAAACACCATATATTTT,CASSLGARFRNTIYF,.,TRBJ1-3,TRBV5-6,.
TGTGCCAGCAGCTTGGTTTGGCAGGCAGTGAACACTGAAGCTTTCTTT,CASSLVWQAVNTEAFF,.,TRBJ1-1,TRBV5-5,.
TGTGCCAGCGGGATGGGGAGCTCCTACGAGCAGTACTTC,CASGMGSSYEQYF,.,TRBJ2-7,TRBV7-9,.
TGTGCCAGCAGCATACAGGGGGGTACTGAAGCTTTCTTT,CASSIQGGTEAFF,.,TRBJ1-1,TRBV6-5,TRBD1
TGTGCCAGTAGTATCCTCAGGGATATGGATGGCTACACCTTC,CASSILRDMDGYTF,.,TRBJ1-2,TRBV19,.
TGTGCCAGCAGTACAGGGGGCAGGTTGTATGGCTACACCTTC,CASSTGGRLYGYTF,.,TRBJ1-2,TRBV6-5,TRBD1
TGCAGTGCTAGTAACAGCCGAGATAATTCACCCCTCCACTTT,CSASNSRDNSPLHF,.,TRBJ1-6,TRBV20-1,.
TGTGCCAGTAGTCCGACAGGGGTCTATGGCTACACCTTC,CASSPTGVYGYTF,.,TRBJ1-2,TRBV19,TRBD1
TGTGCCACCAGGTCAGGGGGCGGTGAAGCTTTCTTT,CATRSGGGEAFF,.,TRBJ1-1,TRBV24-1,TRBD1
TGTGCCTGGAGGACCCCGGGACAGCAAGAGACCCAGTACTTC,CAWRTPGQQETQYF,.,TRBJ2-5,TRBV30,TRBD1